Sequencing of this T cell receptor (beta chain) was carried out in a study of blood T cell repertoires in COVID-19. Turning to the study itself: Researchers got acute and convalescent COVID-19 samples from the United States, Italy and Spain.

Germline CDR1 reads SGDLS; CDR2 reads YYNGEE. The germline V and J ends were trimmed by 4 bases and 6 bases, with 8 bases remaining between them. This CDR3 spans 13 amino acids. Profiled with immunoSEQ multiplex PCR; TCRdb holds only in-frame clones, not every one. This sample yields some 180,000 clones, of which 70% to 80% are seen a single time; around a fifth belongs to the top ten. Individuals drawn from under 30 US areas were roughly 18 to 95 years old. Sequencing used PBMCs or T cells enriched from blood (not recorded which). The chain carries TRBV9 and TRBJ1-6; D is undetermined. The TCR was taken from a woman in her 70s in a cohort exposed to, infected with or recovered from COVID-19 (not recorded which). CDR3 coding DNA: TGTGCCAGCAGCCGTCGCGTTAATTCACCCCTCCACTTT. Its protein is CASSRRVNSPLHF.